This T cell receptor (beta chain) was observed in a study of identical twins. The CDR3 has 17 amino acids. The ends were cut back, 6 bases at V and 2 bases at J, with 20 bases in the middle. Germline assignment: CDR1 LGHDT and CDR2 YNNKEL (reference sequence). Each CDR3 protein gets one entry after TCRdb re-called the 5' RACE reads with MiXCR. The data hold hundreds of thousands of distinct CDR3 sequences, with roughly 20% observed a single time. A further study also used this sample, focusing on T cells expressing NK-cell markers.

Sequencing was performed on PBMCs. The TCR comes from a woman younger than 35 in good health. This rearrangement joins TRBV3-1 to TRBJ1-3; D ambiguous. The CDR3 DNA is TGTGCCAGCAGGAGCAAAGTCGACCCAACGACTGGAAACACCATATATTTT. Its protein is CASRSKVDPTTGNTIYF.